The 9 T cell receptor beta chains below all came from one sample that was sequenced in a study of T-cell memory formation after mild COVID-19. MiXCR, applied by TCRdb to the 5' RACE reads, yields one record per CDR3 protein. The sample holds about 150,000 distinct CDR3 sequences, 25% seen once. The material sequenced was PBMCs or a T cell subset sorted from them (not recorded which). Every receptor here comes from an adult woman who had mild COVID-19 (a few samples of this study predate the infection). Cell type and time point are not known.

CDR3: CSVPGQFQDEKLFF. Here the CDR3 DNA reads TGCAGCGTTCCGGGACAGTTCCAAGATGAAAAACTGTTTTTT. This sequence joins TRBV29-1 and TRBJ1-4; 7 nucleotides align to TRBD1. CDR1 and CDR2 (germline): SQVTM, ANQGSEA. Unmatched junction bases numbered 9, after V lost 5 bases and J lost 6 bases. The CDR3 covers 14 residues.

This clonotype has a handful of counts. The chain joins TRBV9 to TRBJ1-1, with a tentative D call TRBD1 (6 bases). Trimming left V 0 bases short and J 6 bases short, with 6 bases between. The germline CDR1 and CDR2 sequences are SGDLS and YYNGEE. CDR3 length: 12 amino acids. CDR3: CASSVEGAEAFF. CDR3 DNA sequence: TGTGCCAGCAGCGTAGAGGGGGCTGAAGCTTTCTTT. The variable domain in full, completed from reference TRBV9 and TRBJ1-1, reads DSGVTQTPKHLITATGQRVTLRCSPRSGDLSVYWYQQSLDQGLQFLIQYYNGEERAKGNILERFSAQQFPDLHSELNLSSLELGDSALYFCASSVEGAEAFFGQGTRLTVV.

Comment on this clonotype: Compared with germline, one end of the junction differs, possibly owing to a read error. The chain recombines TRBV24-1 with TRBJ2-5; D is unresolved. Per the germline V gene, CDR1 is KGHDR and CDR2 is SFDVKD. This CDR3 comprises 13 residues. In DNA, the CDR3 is TGTGCCACCAGTGATTTAGGCCAAGGGACCCAGTACTTC. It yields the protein CATSDLGQGTQYF.

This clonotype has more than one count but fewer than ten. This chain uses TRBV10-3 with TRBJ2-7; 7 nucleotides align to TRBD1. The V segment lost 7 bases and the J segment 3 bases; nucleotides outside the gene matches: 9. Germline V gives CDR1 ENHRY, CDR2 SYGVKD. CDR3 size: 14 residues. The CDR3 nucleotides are TGTGCCATCACCCGGGACAGCGACCACTACGAGCAGTACTTC. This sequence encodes CAITRDSDHYEQYF.

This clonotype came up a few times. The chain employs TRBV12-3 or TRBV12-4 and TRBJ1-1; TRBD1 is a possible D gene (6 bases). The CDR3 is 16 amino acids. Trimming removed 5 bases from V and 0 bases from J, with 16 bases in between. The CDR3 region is CASSPPGHRMNTEAFF. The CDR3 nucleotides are TGTGCCAGCAGTCCTCCGGGACATCGGATGAACACTGAAGCTTTCTTT.

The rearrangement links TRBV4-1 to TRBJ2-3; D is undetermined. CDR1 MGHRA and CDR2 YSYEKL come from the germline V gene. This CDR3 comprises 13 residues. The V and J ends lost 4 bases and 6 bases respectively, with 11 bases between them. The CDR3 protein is CASSPVSVDTQYF. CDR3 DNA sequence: TGCGCCAGCAGCCCTGTGTCCGTTGATACGCAGTATTTT.

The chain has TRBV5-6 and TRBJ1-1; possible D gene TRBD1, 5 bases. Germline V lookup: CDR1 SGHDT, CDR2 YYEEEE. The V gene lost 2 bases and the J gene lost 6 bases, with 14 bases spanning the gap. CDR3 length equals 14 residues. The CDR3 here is CASSFFGGRAEAFF. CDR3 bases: TGTGCCAGCAGCTTCTTTGGGGGTCGGGCTGAAGCTTTCTTT.

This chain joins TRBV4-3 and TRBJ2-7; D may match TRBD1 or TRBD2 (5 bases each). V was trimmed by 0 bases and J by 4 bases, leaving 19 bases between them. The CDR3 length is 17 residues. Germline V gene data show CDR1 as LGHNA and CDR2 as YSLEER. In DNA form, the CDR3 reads TGCGCCAGCAGCCAAGATTTTGTGGGGGAGATAAGGTACGAGCAGTACTTC. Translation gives CASSQDFVGEIRYEQYF.

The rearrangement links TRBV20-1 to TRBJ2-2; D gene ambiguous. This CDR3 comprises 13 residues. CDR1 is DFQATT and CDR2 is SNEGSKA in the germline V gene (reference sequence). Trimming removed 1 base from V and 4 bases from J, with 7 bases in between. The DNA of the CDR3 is TGCAGTGCTAGAGTTAGTACCACCGGGGAGCTGTTTTTT. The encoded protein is CSARVSTTGELFF.